The 27 T cell receptor beta chains presented below share a single source sample, sequenced in a study of cytomegalovirus exposure and HLA in healthy donors. The PCR was carried out with 60 Vbeta primers and 13 Jbeta primers. Method: immunoSEQ multiplex PCR; TCRdb's copy keeps in-frame clones and lacks some. The sample records 150,000 to 200,000 clones, approximately 82% being singletons. The specimen sequenced was PBMCs. The receptors were sampled from a woman in her forties in good health and CMV-seropositive.

The chain joins TRBV7-2 to TRBJ2-7; D may be TRBD2 (6 bases). Trimming removed 4 bases at V and 0 bases at J, with 10 bases between. The germline V gene has CDR1 SGHTA and CDR2 FQGNSA. The CDR3 has 14 residues. The CDR3 DNA follows: TGTGCCAGCAGCTCGGGCGGGGCCTCCTACGAGCAGTACTTC. It is translated as CASSSGGASYEQYF.

For the CDR3, the DNA is TGCAGCGTCGGGACTAGCGGGACGGTCTTTCACGAGCAGTACTTC. This codes for CSVGTSGTVFHEQYF. The rearrangement joins TRBV29-1 to TRBJ2-7; 13 positions agree with TRBD2. Germline assignment: CDR1 SQVTM and CDR2 ANQGSEA. CDR3 length: 15 amino acids. With V trimmed by 6 bases and J by 5 bases, 10 bases remained unmatched.

The CDR3 region has the DNA TGTGCCAGCAGCGTAGATCTAGCGGGGTACAATGAGCAGTTCTTC. It yields the protein CASSVDLAGYNEQFF. The chain has TRBV9 and TRBJ2-1, with TRBD2 identical over 9 bases. The CDR3 contains 15 residues. Losses at the gene ends were 0 bases for V and 4 bases for J; bases not matched to a gene: 2. Germline V lookup: CDR1 SGDLS, CDR2 YYNGEE.

V and J are TRBV4-1 and TRBJ2-1; TRBD2 agrees at 12 bases. This CDR3 is 22 amino acids long. Germline V gives CDR1 MGHRA, CDR2 YSYEKL. Trimming at V came to 0 bases and at J to 2 bases, leaving 17 bases not matched to a gene. The CDR3 region has the DNA TGCGCCAGCAGCCAAGAGCCCCCTACAGGGCTAGCGGGAGGGATCCCCTACAATGAGCAGTTCTTC. Its protein product is CASSQEPPTGLAGGIPYNEQFF.

Comment on this clone: The sample has other DNA sequences that encode this CDR3 too. The chain joins TRBV6-5 to TRBJ2-7, with D possibly matching TRBD2 (5 bases). Trimming removed 0 bases from V and 2 bases from J, with 8 bases in between. The germline V gene encodes CDR1 MNHEY and CDR2 SVGAGI. The CDR3 is 14 amino acids. The CDR3: CASSYSAGTYEQYF. CDR3 DNA sequence: TGTGCCAGCAGTTACTCGGCCGGGACCTACGAGCAGTACTTC.

V and J are TRBV5-1 and TRBJ1-1; TRBD1 might be the D (6 bases). The CDR3 loop spans 15 amino acids. CDR1 and CDR2 (germline): SGHRS, YFSETQ. Trimming took off 2 bases at V and 1 base at J, with 12 bases between the two ends. The CDR3 DNA follows: TGCGCCAGCAGCTTCTCAGGGGTGGAGAACACTGAAGCTTTCTTT. Translating it yields CASSFSGVENTEAFF.

The chain links TRBV19 to TRBJ2-5; 7 nucleotides match TRBD2. The length of the CDR3 is 16 residues. Germline V gives CDR1 LNHDA, CDR2 SQIVND (reference sequence). Trimming cost V 3 bases and J 3 bases; bases outside gene matches: 10. Written as DNA, the CDR3 is TGTGCCAGTAGTATGAACGCTGAGCGGGAAGAAGAGACCCAGTACTTC. This encodes CASSMNAEREEETQYF.

The V and J genes are TRBV5-5 and TRBJ1-2, with D possibly TRBD1 on 5 matching bases. The germline gives CDR1 SGHKS, CDR2 YYEKEE (reference sequence). This CDR3 spans 19 amino acids. Trimming stripped 4 bases from V and 0 bases from J, with 25 bases between. The CDR3 reads CASSPQGWGAPIANYGYTF. CDR3 nucleotide sequence: TGTGCCAGCAGCCCCCAGGGCTGGGGTGCCCCCATAGCTAACTATGGCTACACCTTC. Full variable domain (missing parts from reference TRBV5-5 and TRBJ1-2): DAGVTQSPTHLIKTRGQQVTLRCSPISGHKSVSWYQQVLGQGPQFIFQYYEKEERGRGNFPDRFSARQFPNYSSELNVNALLLGDSALYLCASSPQGWGAPIANYGYTFGSGTRLTVV.

On this clone itself: Germline is not matched at one junction end, which may reflect a read error. The sample contains more than one DNA sequence encoding this CDR3. V is TRBV28 and J is TRBJ1-2; TRBD1 matches 8 bases. CDR1 and CDR2 from the germline V gene are MDHEN and SYDVKM. The CDR3 extends over 15 amino acids. The CDR3, as DNA: TGTGCCAGCAGTATTATACCAGGGGGCCCCTATGGCTATACCTTC. This codes for CASSIIPGGPYGYTF.

V gene TRBV28 combines with J gene TRBJ2-5; TRBD1 is a possible D gene (6 bases). The germline V gene encodes CDR1 MDHEN and CDR2 SYDVKM. The CDR3 consists of 18 residues. Trimming stripped 4 bases from V and 2 bases from J, with 23 bases between. The chain's CDR3 is CASSYNRTVDRPQETQYF. The CDR3 DNA is TGTGCCAGCAGTTATAATCGGACCGTAGACAGGCCACAAGAGACCCAGTACTTC.

The chain joins TRBV28 to TRBJ1-5, with D perhaps TRBD1 (6 bases). The CDR3 extends over 16 amino acids. V lost 2 bases, J lost 2 bases, and 13 bases lay in between. Germline V gene data show CDR1 as MDHEN and CDR2 as SYDVKM. This CDR3 reads CASSLGGGDGNQPQHF. The CDR3 DNA sequence: TGTGCCAGCAGTTTAGGCGGGGGCGATGGCAATCAGCCCCAGCATTTT.

The chain links TRBV9 to TRBJ2-5; 9 bases agree with TRBD2. This CDR3 region has 17 residues. Germline V gene data show CDR1 as SGDLS and CDR2 as YYNGEE. Trimming removed 4 bases from V and 10 bases from J; junction bases left unmatched: 20. The CDR3 loop reads CASSLGSGAGGRGIQYF. The CDR3 bases are TGTGCCAGCAGCCTCGGATCGGGGGCGGGGGGGAGAGGGATCCAGTACTTC.

In this sample, this clone turned up once. The chain joins TRBV7-2 to TRBJ2-2; D might be TRBD1 (6 bases). There are 15 residues in the CDR3. Trimming removed 5 bases from V and 2 bases from J, with 12 bases in between. Looked up from germline, CDR1 is SGHTA and CDR2 is FQGNSA. CDR3 nucleotide sequence: TGTGCCAGCAGCCGCAGGGGATCCAACACCGGGGAGCTGTTTTTT. It translates to CASSRRGSNTGELFF.

This chain connects TRBV25-1 to TRBJ1-3; no clear D gene. The CDR3 is made up of 14 amino acids. V was clipped by 5 bases and J by 4 bases, with 12 bases between them. Germline CDR1 MGHDK, CDR2 SYGVNS. CDR3 region: CASSHGGSGNTIYF. The CDR3 DNA follows: TGTGCCAGCAGTCACGGCGGCTCGGGAAACACCATATATTTT.

J is TRBJ1-1 and V is TRBV28, with D perhaps TRBD1 (6 bases). The CDR3 has 14 residues. In germline, CDR1 is MDHEN, CDR2 SYDVKM. The germline V and J ends were trimmed by 5 bases and 5 bases, with 15 bases remaining between them. The CDR3 DNA reads TGTGCCAGCAGTCGGGGGGGCCGGAGGACTGAAGCTTTCTTT. Translating it yields CASSRGGRRTEAFF.

The gene calls are TRBV28 and TRBJ1-4, with D possibly TRBD1 on 5 matching bases. CDR1 is MDHEN, CDR2 SYDVKM, per germline. This CDR3 is built from 14 residues. The V and J ends lost 2 bases and 8 bases respectively, with 12 bases between them. The CDR3 is CASSLPGFNEKLFF. For the CDR3, the DNA is TGTGCCAGCAGTTTACCAGGGTTTAACGAAAAACTGTTTTTT.

Only a few counts were recorded for this clone. The chain has TRBV28 and TRBJ2-2; D is ambiguous. The CDR3 spans 12 residues. Per germline, CDR1 MDHEN and CDR2 SYDVKM. Between the trimmed V and J ends, which lost 2 bases and 5 bases, there was a span of 3 bases. CDR3 nucleotide sequence: TGTGCCAGCAGTTTAGAGACCGGGGAGCTGTTTTTT. Encoded protein: CASSLETGELFF.

On this clone itself: Given the absence of the conserved phenylalanine or tryptophan at the CDR3 end, a read error is likely. The chain has TRBV9 and TRBJ2-7; 9 nucleotides match TRBD1. CDR1 is SGDLS, CDR2 YYNGEE, per germline. There are 15 residues in the CDR3. V trimming: 3 bases; J trimming: 3 bases; junction bases outside the gene matches: 7. CDR3 amino acids: CASSEGTGSLYEQYS. DNA for the CDR3: TGTGCCAGCAGCGAAGGGACAGGGAGTCTCTACGAGCAGTACTCC.

The chain employs TRBV19 and TRBJ1-6, with D possibly being TRBD1 (5 bases). This CDR3 contains 14 residues. The V end was cut by 8 bases, the J end by 7 bases, with 15 bases between. Germline V gene lookup returns CDR1 LNHDA and CDR2 SQIVND (reference sequence). CDR3 in DNA: TGTGCCAGTCAGGGAAGGGGCGAAAATTCACCCCTCCACTTT. Its translation: CASQGRGENSPLHF.

This chain joins TRBV10-3 and TRBJ2-1; D gene ambiguous. The V end lost 2 bases, the J end lost 4 bases, and 3 bases lay between the germline ends. This CDR3 has 12 residues. CDR1 is ENHRY, CDR2 SYGVKD, per germline. CDR3 coding DNA: TGTGCCATCAGTGAGGCGTACAATGAGCAGTTCTTC. The encoded protein is CAISEAYNEQFF.

The table lists this clone with a count of one. Other DNA variants within this sample encode the same CDR3. The rearrangement uses TRBV7-2 and TRBJ2-5; 9 bases fit TRBD2. The CDR3 length is 16 residues. Germline V CDR1 and CDR2: SGHTA, FQGNSA. J lost 5 bases, V lost 1 base, and 8 bases had no gene match. CDR3 sequence: CASSLESAGGRETQYF. The CDR3 nucleotides are TGTGCCAGCAGCTTAGAGTCTGCGGGAGGGCGGGAGACCCAGTACTTC.

This clone was seen once. The J gene is TRBJ2-1, the V gene TRBV6-1; 7 bases match TRBD1. V trimming: 6 bases; J trimming: 8 bases; junction bases outside the gene matches: 4. This CDR3 is 12 amino acids long. Germline V gene sequence: CDR1 MNHNS, CDR2 SASEGT. The CDR3 region is CASSPRGYEQFF. In DNA form, the CDR3 reads TGTGCCAGCAGCCCCAGGGGGTATGAGCAGTTCTTC.

This chain uses TRBV19 with TRBJ2-7; TRBD1 matches 12 bases. This CDR3 contains 16 residues. Germline V gene lookup returns CDR1 LNHDA and CDR2 SQIVND (reference sequence). J gave up 4 bases and V 6 bases, and 10 bases lay outside the gene matches. CDR3 DNA: TGTGCCAGTAGATCGACCGGGACAGGGGGCAAGTACGAGCAGTACTTC. Amino acids: CASRSTGTGGKYEQYF.

The rearrangement links TRBV5-4 to TRBJ2-5; TRBD2 aligns across 7 bases. V dropped 4 bases and J dropped 4; count of bases not matched to a gene: 7. Germline assignment: CDR1 SGHNT and CDR2 YYREEE (reference sequence). The CDR3 extends over 14 amino acids. The DNA of the CDR3 is TGTGCCAGCAGCGGAAAGCGGGAAGCAGAGACCCAGTACTTC. Protein: CASSGKREAETQYF.

CDR3 amino acids: CASGTRSGTDTQYF. The CDR3 DNA is TGTGCCAGTGGCACGAGAAGCGGCACAGATACGCAGTATTTT. V usage is TRBV19 and J usage is TRBJ2-3; D not certain. The CDR3 sequence is 14 residues long. The germline V gene encodes CDR1 LNHDA and CDR2 SQIVND (reference sequence). V gave up 8 bases and J gave up 1 base, with 13 bases separating them.

In nucleotides, the CDR3 is TGTGCCAGCAGCTATGACAGTATGAACACTGAAGCTTTCTTT. Encoded protein: CASSYDSMNTEAFF. The J gene is TRBJ1-1, the V gene TRBV7-9, with D perhaps TRBD1 (5 bases). This CDR3 comprises 14 residues. Germline V CDR1 and CDR2: SEHNR, FQNEAQ (reference sequence). The V end lost 4 bases, the J end lost 0 bases, and 9 bases lay between the germline ends. The complete variable domain, with remaining parts taken from reference TRBV7-9 and TRBJ1-1, reads DTGVSQNPRHKITKRGQNVTFRCDPISEHNRLYWYRQTLGQGPEFLTYFQNEAQLEKSRLLSDRFSAERPKGSFSTLEIQRTEQGDSAMYLCASSYDSMNTEAFFGQGTRLTVV.

This clone was found a few times. The chain uses TRBV7-2 and TRBJ1-2, with 7 positions matching TRBD1. The V segment lost 5 bases and the J segment 4 bases; nucleotides outside the gene matches: 13. Germline CDR1 SGHTA, CDR2 FQGNSA. The CDR3 contains 16 residues. CDR3: CASSPLRSGGFYGYTF. The CDR3 DNA is TGTGCCAGCAGCCCCCTCAGATCAGGGGGATTCTATGGCTACACCTTC.